This TCR beta chain was identified in a study of cytomegalovirus exposure and HLA in healthy donors. The trim removed 8 bases at V and 0 bases at J, leaving 7 bases unmatched. The CDR3 is made up of 14 amino acids. Germline lookup yields CDR1 LNHDA and CDR2 SQIVND (reference sequence). The PCR employed 60 Vbeta primers together with 13 Jbeta primers. Sequenced by immunoSEQ multiplex PCR; TCRdb stores in-frame clones only, minus some. This repertoire shows under 250,000 clones, around 77% found once; its top ten account for nearly 3%. The chain uses TRBV19 and TRBJ2-7; 7 positions match TRBD1. The sequenced sample was PBMCs. This sequence originates from a woman in her 30s in good health and CMV-seronegative. CDR3 loop: CASSDRASSYEQYF. The CDR3 bases are TGTGCCAGTTCCGACAGGGCAAGCTCCTACGAGCAGTACTTC.